The 12 T cell receptor beta chains below come from one sample, sequenced in a study of beta chain features in type 1 diabetes. Sequencing targeted expressed TCRB transcripts, as all isolated RNA had been reverse transcribed. Sequenced by immunoSEQ multiplex PCR; TCRdb stores in-frame clones only, minus some. Of hundreds of thousands of clones in the sample, approximately 14% were seen once. Specimen: naive CD4+ T cells from blood. The origin of the receptors is a woman aged 40 to 55 in good health.

The V call is TRBV6-5, the J call TRBJ2-2, with D tentatively TRBD1 (5 bases). The CDR3 loop spans 13 amino acids. Per the germline V gene, CDR1 is MNHEY and CDR2 is SVGAGI. Trimming shortened V by 2 bases and J by 6 bases, and 7 bases separated the two germline ends. The CDR3 region is CASSYTTAGELFF. DNA of the CDR3: TGTGCCAGCAGTTACACGACAGCCGGGGAGCTGTTTTTT.

This clone was seen a handful of times. The gene calls are TRBV6-5 and TRBJ2-2; no firm D call. The CDR3 is 15 residues long. Germline CDR1 is MNHEY and CDR2 is SVGAGI. Between the trimmed V and J ends, which lost 0 bases and 0 bases, there was a span of 5 bases. CDR3 in DNA: TGTGCCAGCAGTTACTCGATAGCGAACACCGGGGAGCTGTTTTTT. Its protein is CASSYSIANTGELFF.

The chain recombines TRBV14 with TRBJ2-5; D remains unclear. Trimming left V 1 base short and J 3 bases short, with 9 bases between. Germline CDR1 is SGHDN and CDR2 is FVKESK. The CDR3 consists of 14 residues. CDR3 DNA sequence: TGTGCCAGCAGCCAAGGACTCCGGAAAGAGACCCAGTACTTC. Protein sequence: CASSQGLRKETQYF.

This sequence joins TRBV7-2 and TRBJ2-4; no reliable D call. The V and J ends lost 3 bases and 5 bases respectively, with 14 bases between them. This CDR3 is 15 amino acids long. Per germline, CDR1 SGHTA and CDR2 FQGNSA. The CDR3: CASSFRAAWENIQYF. The CDR3 bases are TGTGCCAGCAGCTTCCGCGCGGCCTGGGAAAACATTCAGTACTTC.

This rearrangement joins TRBV5-8 to TRBJ2-5; D perhaps matches TRBD1 (6 bases). Germline CDR1 reads SGHTS; CDR2 reads YDEGEE. There are 13 residues in the CDR3. The V end lost 2 bases, the J end lost 7 bases, and 12 bases lay between the germline ends. In DNA, the CDR3 is TGTGCCAGCAGCTTCACCCAAGGGGGGACCCAGTACTTC. Its protein is CASSFTQGGTQYF.

Only a few counts were recorded for this clone. This chain joins TRBV5-4 and TRBJ2-1, with D maybe TRBD2 (5 bases). The CDR3 runs to 16 residues. From germline, CDR1 is SGHNT and CDR2 YYREEE (reference sequence). Deletions cut 0 bases from V and 2 bases from J, with 12 bases between. CDR3 loop: CASSLGGRGAYNEQFF. In DNA, the CDR3 is TGTGCCAGCAGCTTGGGGGGTCGGGGAGCCTACAATGAGCAGTTCTTC.

This clone is a singleton in its sample. In DNA form, the CDR3 reads TGTGCCAGCAGCTTGCTCGGCAGGGGTGATCAGCCCCAGCATTTT. This translates into CASSLLGRGDQPQHF. The chain links TRBV5-6 to TRBJ1-5; weak D call: TRBD1 (6 bases). Germline V gene lookup returns CDR1 SGHDT and CDR2 YYEEEE. This CDR3 region has 15 residues. V lost 1 base, J lost 5 bases, and 13 bases lay in between.

The rearrangement links TRBV11-2 to TRBJ2-3; TRBD2 matches 14 bases. The V and J ends lost 5 bases and 0 bases, in that order; junction bases with no gene match: 7. The germline V gene encodes CDR1 SGHAT and CDR2 FQNNGV. This CDR3 has 18 residues. CDR3 region: CASSPGLAGALSTDTQYF. As DNA, the CDR3 is TGTGCCAGCAGCCCGGGACTAGCGGGGGCCCTTAGCACAGATACGCAGTATTTT. The entire variable domain, with the rest obtained from reference TRBV11-2 and TRBJ2-3, is as follows: EAGVAQSPRYKIIEKRQSVAFWCNPISGHATLYWYQQILGQGPKLLIQFQNNGVVDDSQLPKDRFSAERLKGVDSTLKIQPAKLEDSAVYLCASSPGLAGALSTDTQYFGPGTRLTVL.

The rearrangement uses TRBV4-1 and TRBJ2-3, with D hard to call. Germline CDR1 MGHRA, CDR2 YSYEKL. This CDR3 is 13 amino acids long. Between the trimmed V and J ends, which lost 1 base and 5 bases, there was a span of 7 bases. The CDR3 sequence: CASSQALGDTQYF. CDR3 DNA sequence: TGCGCCAGCAGCCAAGCTCTAGGAGATACGCAGTATTTT.

This clone was found a few times. The V call is TRBV27, the J call TRBJ2-7; 7 bases are shared with TRBD2. The germline gives CDR1 MNHEY, CDR2 SMNVEV (reference sequence). The CDR3 spans 15 residues. The ends lost 2 bases at V and 5 bases at J; junction bases unmatched: 9. This CDR3 is CASSLLWAGRDEQYF. The CDR3 nucleotides read TGTGCCAGCAGTTTACTCTGGGCGGGGAGGGACGAGCAGTACTTC.

This clone has a count of ten or more. The chain joins TRBV7-2 to TRBJ2-4; possible D gene TRBD2, 5 bases. CDR3 length equals 12 residues. The ends were cut back, 1 base at V and 8 bases at J, with 6 bases in the middle. Germline V gives CDR1 SGHTA, CDR2 FQGNSA. CDR3 amino acids: CASSLDGDIQYF. The CDR3 nucleotides are TGTGCCAGCAGCTTAGACGGGGACATTCAGTACTTC.

In its sample, this clone was seen a few times. The chain employs TRBV5-4 and TRBJ1-2, with TRBD1 identical over 7 bases. CDR1 is SGHNT, CDR2 YYREEE, per germline (reference sequence). CDR3 length: 15 residues. V shed 2 bases and J 0 bases; nucleotides not matched to a gene: 4. The CDR3 DNA reads TGTGCCAGCAGCTTAAAAGGGGGCTCTAACTATGGCTACACCTTC. Protein product: CASSLKGGSNYGYTF.